A selection of T cell receptor beta chains follows, all from one sample in a study of T-cell memory formation after mild COVID-19. TCRdb analysed the 5' RACE reads with MiXCR anew, one entry per CDR3 protein. The table shows some 190,000 distinct CDR3 sequences, with approximately 16% occurring only once. Sequencing was done on a sample of PBMCs or a T cell subset sorted from them (not recorded which). The receptor set was obtained from an adult woman who had mild COVID-19 (a few samples of this study predate the infection). Cell type and time point are not known. The CDR3 runs from the conserved cysteine through the conserved F or W. Fields, in order: clone size, V gene, J gene, D gene, CDR3 protein, CDR3 DNA. D genes are given only for firm matches. Clone size is shown for a subset of rows, as once, few, many or a class of expanded clone.

abundance: many; v_gene: TRBV10-3; j_gene: TRBJ2-1; d_gene: .; CDR3aa: CAISDIAVSYNEQFF; CDR3nt: TGTGCCATCAGTGACATAGCTGTCTCCTACAATGAGCAGTTCTTC
abundance: .; v_gene: TRBV20-1; j_gene: TRBJ1-4; d_gene: .; CDR3aa: CSALGEEKLFF; CDR3nt: TGCAGTGCCCTGGGGGAGGAAAAACTGTTTTTT
abundance: few; v_gene: TRBV20-1; j_gene: TRBJ2-1; d_gene: TRBD1; CDR3aa: CSARAGTGFYNEQFF; CDR3nt: TGCAGTGCTAGAGCCGGGACAGGGTTTTACAATGAGCAGTTCTTC
abundance: few; v_gene: TRBV7-2; j_gene: TRBJ2-1; d_gene: .; CDR3aa: CASSVMLADEQFF; CDR3nt: TGTGCCAGCAGCGTTATGCTTGCTGATGAGCAGTTCTTC
abundance: many; v_gene: TRBV20-1; j_gene: TRBJ1-1; d_gene: TRBD1; CDR3aa: CSARHSNRYRDSRTMNTEAFF; CDR3nt: TGCAGTGCTAGGCACAGTAATCGTTACCGGGACAGCCGGACCATGAACACTGAAGCTTTCTTT
abundance: .; v_gene: TRBV5-1; j_gene: TRBJ1-1; d_gene: .; CDR3aa: CASSFRHDTEAFF; CDR3nt: TGCGCCAGCAGCTTTCGACACGACACTGAAGCTTTCTTT
abundance: few; v_gene: TRBV6-1; j_gene: TRBJ2-7; d_gene: .; CDR3aa: CASSEGGEGYEQYF; CDR3nt: TGTGCCAGCAGTGAAGGGGGGGAAGGCTACGAGCAGTACTTC
abundance: .; v_gene: TRBV12-3/TRBV12-4; j_gene: TRBJ2-1; d_gene: TRBD2; CDR3aa: CASSWLAGLYNEQFF; CDR3nt: TGTGCCAGCAGTTGGCTAGCGGGACTCTACAATGAGCAGTTCTTC
abundance: .; v_gene: TRBV20-1; j_gene: TRBJ2-1; d_gene: TRBD2; CDR3aa: CSARFPGLAGKGVSYNEQFF; CDR3nt: TGCAGTGCTAGATTTCCGGGACTAGCGGGTAAGGGTGTCTCCTACAATGAGCAGTTCTTC
abundance: once; v_gene: TRBV20-1; j_gene: TRBJ1-1; d_gene: TRBD1; CDR3aa: CSAPGDRAFPEAFF; CDR3nt: TGCAGTGCCCCTGGGGACAGGGCTTTTCCTGAAGCTTTCTTT
abundance: few; v_gene: TRBV7-3; j_gene: TRBJ2-1; d_gene: TRBD2; CDR3aa: CASSPGGPSGWGEQFF; CDR3nt: TGTGCCAGCAGCCCGGGAGGGCCGTCGGGTTGGGGCGAGCAGTTCTTC
abundance: few; v_gene: TRBV5-1; j_gene: TRBJ2-1; d_gene: TRBD2; CDR3aa: CASSFGRGDPYLEQFF; CDR3nt: TGCGCCAGCAGCTTTGGGCGGGGGGACCCTTATTTAGAGCAGTTCTTC
abundance: .; v_gene: TRBV5-1; j_gene: TRBJ2-3; d_gene: TRBD1; CDR3aa: CASSVDRVADTQYF; CDR3nt: TGCGCCAGCAGCGTTGACAGGGTCGCAGATACGCAGTATTTT
abundance: few; v_gene: TRBV24-1; j_gene: TRBJ2-7; d_gene: TRBD1; CDR3aa: CATPSRGTGAYEQYF; CDR3nt: TGTGCCACTCCTAGCCGCGGGACAGGGGCCTACGAGCAGTACTTC
abundance: .; v_gene: TRBV5-5; j_gene: TRBJ2-3; d_gene: TRBD1; CDR3aa: CASSLRVSGTEAQGTDTQYF; CDR3nt: TGTGCCAGCAGCCTGCGGGTCTCCGGGACAGAGGCTCAGGGCACAGATACGCAGTATTTT
abundance: .; v_gene: TRBV14; j_gene: TRBJ2-1; d_gene: .; CDR3aa: CASSQALSLNEQFF; CDR3nt: TGTGCCAGCAGCCAAGCGCTTTCCCTCAATGAGCAGTTCTTC
abundance: few; v_gene: TRBV15; j_gene: TRBJ2-5; d_gene: .; CDR3aa: CATSRPPPTTQYF; CDR3nt: TGTGCCACCAGCAGACCACCACCTACAACCCAGTACTTC
abundance: few; v_gene: TRBV6-6; j_gene: TRBJ2-7; d_gene: TRBD1; CDR3aa: CASSWTGYEQYF; CDR3nt: TGTGCCAGCAGCTGGACAGGCTACGAGCAGTACTTC